The 13 T cell receptor beta chains in this list originate from one sample, sequenced in a study of cytomegalovirus exposure and HLA in healthy donors. With 60 Vbeta and 13 Jbeta primers, the PCR was carried out. The assay was immunoSEQ multiplex PCR, and TCRdb's table has in-frame clones only and misses some. Of about 110,000 clones in the sample, around 80% are singletons; the top ten hold roughly 4.9%. Sequences were obtained from PBMCs. The receptors stem from a female donor in good health and CMV-seropositive.

The chain has TRBV7-2 and TRBJ2-3; tentatively, D is TRBD2 (5 bases). The CDR3 covers 15 residues. Germline values: CDR1 SGHTA, CDR2 FQGNSA. The V end was cut by 5 bases, the J end by 2 bases, with 14 bases between. The CDR3 sequence is CASSPRIRDTDTQYF. For the CDR3, the DNA is TGTGCCAGCAGCCCTCGGATCCGGGACACAGATACGCAGTATTTT.

V gene TRBV4-2 combines with J gene TRBJ1-1, with a weak D call TRBD1 (5 bases). The V end lost 0 bases, the J end lost 1 base, and 6 bases lay between the germline ends. The CDR3 loop spans 14 amino acids. The germline V gene encodes CDR1 LGHNA and CDR2 YNFKEQ. CDR3 loop: CASSQETANTEAFF. In DNA form, the CDR3 reads TGTGCCAGCAGCCAAGAGACAGCGAACACTGAAGCTTTCTTT.

The chain employs TRBV2 and TRBJ2-1; 9 nucleotides line up with TRBD2. Germline V gene sequence: CDR1 SNHLY, CDR2 FYNNEI. CDR3 length: 14 residues. J was trimmed by 3 bases and V by 4 bases; bases with no gene match: 1. CDR3 residues: CASSAREGYNEQFF. Here the CDR3 DNA reads TGTGCCAGCAGTGCGCGGGAGGGCTACAATGAGCAGTTCTTC.

CDR3 nucleotides: TGTGCCAGCAGCCTCGCCGGGACTAGCGATGAGCAGTTCTTC. Encoded protein: CASSLAGTSDEQFF. The J gene is TRBJ2-1, the V gene TRBV9; 10 nucleotides align to TRBD2. The V gene's germline CDR1 is SGDLS and CDR2 YYNGEE. This CDR3 contains 14 residues. Germline trimming cut 4 bases from V and 8 bases from J; bases unmatched to any gene: 6.

The chain joins TRBV9 to TRBJ1-2; D is uncertain. The CDR3 extends over 15 amino acids. V gave up 4 bases and J gave up 7 bases, with 20 bases separating them. Germline V gene lookup returns CDR1 SGDLS and CDR2 YYNGEE. CDR3 DNA: TGTGCCAGCAGCCCTGAGGGCCAGACCAGCCGTGGCTACACCTTC. Amino acid sequence: CASSPEGQTSRGYTF. Drawing the rest from reference TRBV9 and TRBJ1-2, the complete variable domain is DSGVTQTPKHLITATGQRVTLRCSPRSGDLSVYWYQQSLDQGLQFLIQYYNGEERAKGNILERFSAQQFPDLHSELNLSSLELGDSALYFCASSPEGQTSRGYTFGSGTRLTVV.

The CDR3 loop is CASSLFQNTEAFF. The CDR3, as DNA: TGTGCCAGCAGTTTATTTCAGAACACTGAAGCTTTCTTT. The J gene is TRBJ1-1, the V gene TRBV27; no reliable D call. The CDR3 runs 13 residues. V was pared by 1 base and J by 1 base, with 4 bases between. In germline, CDR1 is MNHEY, CDR2 SMNVEV (reference sequence).

The V and J genes are TRBV9 and TRBJ1-3; perhaps TRBD1 as D (6 bases). With 2 bases removed from V and 0 bases from J, the gap between germline ends came to 9 bases. The CDR3 is 15 residues long. Germline loops: CDR1 SGDLS, CDR2 YYNGEE. The chain's CDR3 is CASSVQGTSGNTIYF. In DNA, the CDR3 is TGTGCCAGCAGCGTTCAGGGGACCTCTGGAAACACCATATATTTT.

The V and J genes are TRBV4-3 and TRBJ1-6, with 7 bases fitting TRBD1. This CDR3 has 15 amino acids. CDR1 and CDR2 from the germline V gene are LGHNA and YSLEER. Germline trimming cut 4 bases from V and 9 bases from J; bases unmatched to any gene: 9. CDR3 DNA sequence: TGCGCCAGCAGCCTCCAACCGGGACAGACTTCACCCCTCCACTTT. Translated: CASSLQPGQTSPLHF.

Only a few counts were recorded for this clone. V and J are TRBV18 and TRBJ2-3, with 11 bases that match TRBD2. Germline CDR1 reads KGHSH; CDR2 reads LQKENI. CDR3 length equals 16 residues. The V segment lost 3 bases and the J segment 0 bases; nucleotides outside the gene matches: 2. The CDR3 is CASSPTSGTSTDTQYF. For the CDR3, the DNA is TGTGCCAGCTCACCGACTAGCGGGACTAGCACAGATACGCAGTATTTT.

The chain uses TRBV7-2 and TRBJ1-3, with TRBD1 matching over 7 bases. The V segment lost 2 bases and the J segment 6 bases; nucleotides outside the gene matches: 4. The CDR3 is 14 residues long. Looked up from germline, CDR1 is SGHTA and CDR2 is FQGNSA. Written as DNA, the CDR3 is TGTGCCAGCAGCTTAAACAGGGGATTAAACACCATATATTTT. This encodes CASSLNRGLNTIYF.

The chain links TRBV2 to TRBJ2-7; D is unclear. Trimming stripped 1 base from V and 0 bases from J, with 19 bases between. Per germline, CDR1 SNHLY and CDR2 FYNNEI. This CDR3 is 18 amino acids long. Written as DNA, the CDR3 is TGTGCCAGCAGTGAAGAGTCTTTGGAACTGCGGAGCTCCTACGAGCAGTACTTC. It is translated as CASSEESLELRSSYEQYF.

The chain uses TRBV27 and TRBJ1-1; D ambiguous. V lost 5 bases to trimming and J lost 0 bases, with 16 bases between them. CDR1 and CDR2 (germline): MNHEY, SMNVEV (reference sequence). The CDR3 covers 16 residues. CDR3 sequence (DNA): TGTGCCAGCAGTCCCAGGCCTTACCAGATGAACACTGAAGCTTTCTTT. Translation: CASSPRPYQMNTEAFF.

The J gene is TRBJ1-1, the V gene TRBV5-1; 8 nucleotides align to TRBD1. Germline V gives CDR1 SGHRS, CDR2 YFSETQ. The CDR3 sequence is 15 residues long. V lost 2 bases, J lost 4 bases, and 7 bases stayed unmatched. In DNA form, the CDR3 reads TGCGCCAGCAGCTTATCCCAGGGGGCGCGCACTGAAGCTTTCTTT. Its protein is CASSLSQGARTEAFF.